Listed here is a single T cell receptor beta chain. Antigen specificity is unknown. This specimen comes from a study of cytomegalovirus exposure and HLA in healthy donors. Likely unrecorded immune exposures existed in these nominally healthy donors. The study, taken as a whole, reports: In a later analysis, V- and J-gene trimming of beta chains associated with a DCLRE1C missense variant, replicated independently. As immune exposure information, only CMV serostatus was available.

PCR employed 60 Vbeta and 13 Jbeta primers. The repertoire was sequenced with immunoSEQ multiplex PCR; TCRdb's copy has only in-frame clones and lacks some. The sample has about 170,000 clones; 77% are singletons. The V gene end was trimmed by 5 bases and the J gene end by 3 bases; junction bases not matched to a gene: 9. Germline V gene sequence: CDR1 SGHVS, CDR2 FNYEAQ. This CDR3 has 16 residues. V usage is TRBV7-6 and J usage is TRBJ2-7; 11 nucleotides align to TRBD2. The source of this sequence is a woman in her twenties or thirties in good health and CMV-seropositive. The material sequenced was PBMCs. CDR3 DNA: TGTGCCAGCAGCCCCGGACTAGCGGGTCCAGACTACGAGCAGTACTTC. It yields the protein CASSPGLAGPDYEQYF.